This TCR beta chain was sequenced in a study of T-cell reconstitution after alpha-beta-depleted transplantation in children. Study results and limitations: The origin of high day-60 TCRbeta diversity in some patients lay in surviving recipient T cells and thymic progenitors. Several hundred rapidly expanded clones from non-depleted graft cells reportedly supplied alpha-beta T cells about two months post-transplant.

Germline lookup yields CDR1 DFQATT and CDR2 SNEGSKA (reference sequence). CDR3 length: 12 residues. V was pared by 5 bases and J by 10 bases, with 8 bases of the junction left unmatched. This clonotype was picked up many times. The antigen remains undetermined. Using unique molecular identifiers, the investigators prepared the TCRbeta library. TCRdb processed the PCR reads anew with MiXCR; each CDR3 protein has one entry. The sample gives over 150,000 distinct CDR3 sequences, about 7% of which show up once; 5.5% is in the top ten. The material sequenced was PBMCs, taken before TCRalphabeta/CD19-depleted stem cell transplant. The sequence was obtained from a boy aged 2 to 10 with acute lymphoblastic leukemia, due to receive a stem cell transplant. The V gene is TRBV20-1, the J gene TRBJ2-1; the match to TRBD2 covers 7 bases. The CDR3 region is CSAGLDHREQFF. The CDR3 DNA reads as TGCAGTGCTGGACTAGATCATCGGGAGCAGTTCTTC.